Listed below are T cell receptor beta chains from one sample, sequenced in a study of blood T cell repertoires in COVID-19. Data came from immunoSEQ multiplex PCR; TCRdb stores just in-frame clones and leaves some out. The sample shows a few hundred thousand clones, approximately 83% of them seen only once. Sample: PBMCs or T cells enriched from blood (not recorded which). These receptor sequences come from a middle-aged man who had recovered from COVID-19. CDR3s include the opening cysteine and the closing phenylalanine or tryptophan. Each record gives: J gene, V gene, clone size, D gene, CDR3 DNA, CDR3 protein. The D gene is left open where the match is weak. Where a row states a size, it is once, few, many or the class of an expanded clone; other rows omit it.

>TRBJ2-7|TRBV27|once|TRBD1
TGTGCCAGCAGTTTAAGGAGTGGTACAGGGGTCTACGAGCAGTACTTC
CASSLRSGTGVYEQYF
>TRBJ2-1|TRBV19|.|.
TGTGCCAGTGGCGCGGGCCCGGGGACTCACTCTTACAATGAGCAGTTCTTC
CASGAGPGTHSYNEQFF
>TRBJ2-3|TRBV7-6|once|TRBD1
TGTGCCAGCAGCTTAGCCGTAGGAGCTTTGGGACAGGGACCAGATACGCAGTATTTT
CASSLAVGALGQGPDTQYF
>TRBJ1-1|TRBV7-8|once|TRBD1
TGTGCCAGCAGCTTCCTACTAGGGGGCGCCACTGAAGCTTTCTTT
CASSFLLGGATEAFF
>TRBJ1-4|TRBV6-5|.|TRBD1
TGTGCCAGCAGTAGACAGGGGAGTGAAAAACTGTTTTTT
CASSRQGSEKLFF
>TRBJ2-7|TRBV2|.|TRBD1
TGTGCCAGCGACCGGGACAGTTCCTACGAGCAGTACTTC
CASDRDSSYEQYF
>TRBJ1-5|TRBV7-9|.|TRBD1
TGTGCCAGCAGCTTAGCGCCGGGACAGGGTAGTGGCAATCAGCCCCAGCATTTT
CASSLAPGQGSGNQPQHF
>TRBJ1-1|TRBV30|.|TRBD1
TGTGCCTGGGATTTACAGGGGGCTAATTTGAACACTGAAGCTTTCTTT
CAWDLQGANLNTEAFF
>TRBJ1-3|TRBV19|once|TRBD1
TGTGCCAGTAGGAACGGACAGGCTCCTTCTGGAAACACCATATATTTT
CASRNGQAPSGNTIYF
>TRBJ1-1|TRBV19|.|.
TGTGCCAGTAGCCCGCAGGGCCTACAGGAAGCTTTCTTT
CASSPQGLQEAFF
>TRBJ1-1|TRBV5-1|.|.
TGCGCCAGCAGCTGGGGAGCTGACGGAAAGAACACTGAAGCTTTCTTT
CASSWGADGKNTEAFF
>TRBJ2-5|TRBV28|.|TRBD1
TGTGCCAGCAGTTTAAGTGGACAGGGTGGCCAAGAGACCCAGTACTTC
CASSLSGQGGQETQYF
>TRBJ2-7|TRBV5-4|.|TRBD2
TGTGCCAGCAGCCCAATTCTAGCGGGAGGGCCCCACGAGCAGTACTTC
CASSPILAGGPHEQYF
>TRBJ1-2|TRBV29-1|.|.
TGCAGCGTTTGGAGTCTGCTCTTGGAAGGCTACACCTTC
CSVWSLLLEGYTF
>TRBJ2-7|TRBV5-6|.|TRBD2
TGTGCCAGCAGCTCTGAGACTAGCGGGACCTACGAGCAGTACTTC
CASSSETSGTYEQYF
>TRBJ2-5|TRBV11-2|.|TRBD2
TGTGCCAGCAGCTTAGATAGGGAACGGGGGGGTTTTGAGACCCAGTACTTC
CASSLDRERGGFETQYF
>TRBJ1-5|TRBV18|.|TRBD1
TGTGCCAGCTCACCATGGGACAGCAATCAGCGCCAGCATTTT
CASSPWDSNQRQHF
>TRBJ2-3|TRBV11-2|.|.
TGTGCCAGCAGCTTAGAGGGCGTTTATCTCGATACGCAGTATTTT
CASSLEGVYLDTQYF
>TRBJ2-7|TRBV28|.|.
TGTGCCAGCACCCCCAGGGGCCCACCCTACGAGCAGTACTTC
CASTPRGPPYEQYF
>TRBJ1-5|TRBV7-2|.|TRBD1
TGTGCCAGCAGCCCCACACCAGGGGGTTTTGTGCGGCCCCAGCATTTT
CASSPTPGGFVRPQHF
>TRBJ1-2|TRBV6-5|.|.
TGTGCCAGCAGTTACGCGCGATGGGACTTAACAGGCTACACCTTC
CASSYARWDLTGYTF
>TRBJ1-3|TRBV28|.|.
TGTGCCAGCGCCCTAGCAAGGAGCTCTGGAAACACCATATATTTT
CASALARSSGNTIYF
>TRBJ1-1|TRBV7-3|.|.
TGTGCCAGCAGCTTGGGGGGACGCAGGAACACTGAAGCTTTCTTT
CASSLGGRRNTEAFF
>TRBJ2-3|TRBV7-3|.|.
TGTGCCAGCAGCTTAGCGGGGACTCGCACAGATACGCAGTATTTT
CASSLAGTRTDTQYF
>TRBJ1-1|TRBV9|.|.
TGTGCCAGCAGCCCCCGGACAGACACTGAAGCTTTCTTT
CASSPRTDTEAFF
>TRBJ2-5|TRBV5-1|.|TRBD2
TGCGCCAGCAGCTTGCTGGCTTCCGGGACTAGCGGGGACTTC
CASSLLASGTSGDF
>TRBJ2-7|TRBV7-2|once|.
TGTGCCAGCAGCTTAGTGGTAGGGGATCTCTACGAGCAGTACTTC
CASSLVVGDLYEQYF
>TRBJ2-3|TRBV5-1|.|TRBD1
TGCGCCAGCAGCGCTCAGGGGGCAGGGGATACGCAGTATTTT
CASSAQGAGDTQYF
>TRBJ1-5|TRBV12-5|.|.
TGTGCTAGTGGTTTGTCGGGTGGGTTGCAGCAGCCCCAGCATTTT
CASGLSGGLQQPQHF
>TRBJ2-7|TRBV28|.|.
TGTGCCAGCCCACCAATGGGGCAGGGCTCCTACGAGCAGTACTTC
CASPPMGQGSYEQYF
>TRBJ2-3|TRBV27|once|.
TGTGCCAGCAGTCCGACCGACTATCGGGGAGATACGCAGTATTTT
CASSPTDYRGDTQYF
>TRBJ2-7|TRBV12-5|.|.
TGTGCTAGTGGTTTGGCAGGGTTCGGCGAGCAGTACTTC
CASGLAGFGEQYF
>TRBJ2-7|TRBV4-3|.|.
TGCGCCAGCAGCCAAGGTTCCACCTACGAGCAGTACTTC
CASSQGSTYEQYF
>TRBJ1-2|TRBV9|.|.
TGTGCCAGCAGCGTCGGGTCGACCACCAGAGGGTATGGCTACACCTTC
CASSVGSTTRGYGYTF
>TRBJ2-7|TRBV6-4|.|.
TGTGCCAGCATATCGGTGTCATCGAGCTCCTACGAGCAGTACTTC
CASISVSSSSYEQYF
>TRBJ2-5|TRBV4-1|.|.
TGCGCCAGCAGCCCCCTTAGCGCCCAAGAGACCCAGTACTTC
CASSPLSAQETQYF
>TRBJ2-7|TRBV5-5|.|.
TGTGCCAGCAGCTGGAACCCGGGGACCTACGAGCAGTACTTC
CASSWNPGTYEQYF
>TRBJ1-1|TRBV29-1|.|TRBD1
TGCAGCGTTCGGGACAGGCAGTTCACTGAAGCTTTCTTT
CSVRDRQFTEAFF
>TRBJ1-2|TRBV27|.|TRBD1
TGTGCCAGCAGTTTACAGGGGGCTGGCGGCTACACCTTC
CASSLQGAGGYTF
>TRBJ1-5|TRBV4-1|few|.
TGCGCCAGCAGCCAGGTTGGGGCCCAGCCCCAGCATTTT
CASSQVGAQPQHF
>TRBJ2-1|TRBV5-6|.|TRBD1
TGTGCCAGCAGCTGGGGGGACAGGGGGAATCGGGAGCAGTTCTTC
CASSWGDRGNREQFF
>TRBJ1-2|TRBV3-1/TRBV3-2|few|.
TGTGCCAGCAGCCAAGGGGCGGGGGCGATCCATGGCTACACCTTC
CASSQGAGAIHGYTF
>TRBJ1-5|TRBV5-8|.|.
TGTGCCAGCAGATTAACTTTGCACGATAGCAATCAGCCCCAGCATTTT
CASRLTLHDSNQPQHF
>TRBJ2-1|TRBV19|.|TRBD2
TGTGCCAGTCGGATGGGGACTAGGGGAGACAATGAGCAGTTCTTC
CASRMGTRGDNEQFF
>TRBJ1-3|TRBV6-5|.|.
TGTGCCAGCAGGAAAGAGAGCTCTGGAAACACCATATATTTT
CASRKESSGNTIYF
>TRBJ2-7|TRBV7-2|few|.
TGTGCCAGCAGCTTAACCCTAGCTGCCTACGAGCAGTACTTC
CASSLTLAAYEQYF
>TRBJ2-3|TRBV15|.|TRBD2
TGTGCCACCAGCGCCAGACTAGCGGGAGGAACAGATACGCAGTATTTT
CATSARLAGGTDTQYF
>TRBJ2-7|TRBV11-3|few|TRBD2
TGTGCCAGCAGCTTCGCGGGGGTCGGGCTCTACGAGCAGTACTTC
CASSFAGVGLYEQYF
>TRBJ2-3|TRBV4-1|.|.
TGCGCCAGCAGCCAAGACCACAGGAGTACAGATACGCAGTATTTT
CASSQDHRSTDTQYF
>TRBJ2-7|TRBV29-1|.|TRBD1
TGCAGCGTTCAACGAACCGGGCCTCGGACAGGGCACGAGCAGTACTTC
CSVQRTGPRTGHEQYF
>TRBJ1-2|TRBV3-1/TRBV3-2|.|.
TGTGCCAGCAGCCCCAGGGGTTGGGGCTACACCTTC
CASSPRGWGYTF
>TRBJ2-2|TRBV7-3|few|TRBD2
TGTGCCAGCAGCCCGGGCCCTAGCGGGAGGGCCCCCGGGGAGCTGTTTTTT
CASSPGPSGRAPGELFF
>TRBJ2-1|TRBV5-1|.|TRBD2
TGCGCCAGCAGCTTGGCGGCTAGCGGGGGGGTATCCTACAATGAGCAGTTCTTC
CASSLAASGGVSYNEQFF
>TRBJ2-7|TRBV25-1|.|.
TGTGCCAGCACCGAGGGAGGAGGGTACGAGCAGTACTTC
CASTEGGGYEQYF
>TRBJ2-5|TRBV18|.|.
TGTGCCAGCTCACCACCGGGCCACACGACCGTAGAGACCCAGTACTTC
CASSPPGHTTVETQYF